The 17 T cell receptor beta chains in this list originate from one sample, sequenced in a study of shared clonotypes between healthy human individuals. Naive CD8 cells were CD45RO-negative, positively selected for CCR7, excluding terminally differentiated effector memory CD45RA+ cells. TCRdb's table, derived via immunoSEQ multiplex PCR, lists solely in-frame clones and lacks some. The sample has 1.5 million to 2.5 million clones, 85% to 95% seen once. Specimen: naive CD8+ T cells sorted from blood. All receptors come from a man aged 18 to 29 in good health.

J is TRBJ2-3 and V is TRBV9; 10 positions match TRBD1. CDR3 length: 16 residues. V trimming: 2 bases; J trimming: 4 bases; junction bases outside the gene matches: 7. Germline-derived CDR1 and CDR2 are SGDLS and YYNGEE. The DNA for the CDR3 is TGTGCCAGCAGCGTCACCGGGACAGGGGTTTCAGATACGCAGTATTTT. Translating it yields CASSVTGTGVSDTQYF.

The chain couples TRBV29-1 to TRBJ2-5; the D is unclear. With the DNA end fitting TRBJ2-7 better, the J assignment may be wrong. CDR3 length equals 15 residues. Germline lookup yields CDR1 SQVTM and CDR2 ANQGSEA. CDR3 DNA sequence: TGCAGCGTTGAGCTGGACGGTCACCTGCCCTACGAGCAGTACTTC. Its protein is CSVELDGHLPYEQYF.

Written as DNA, the CDR3 is TGTGCCAGCAGCTTTTTGGGATGGCGCGGATATGGCTACACCTTC. Translating gives CASSFLGWRGYGYTF. The rearrangement joins TRBV12-1 to TRBJ1-2. TRBV12-1 is reported as a pseudogene. The CDR3 runs to 15 residues.

The chain employs TRBV9 and TRBJ2-3; 8 bases line up with TRBD2. CDR3 length: 16 residues. Germline CDR1 and CDR2: SGDLS and YYNGEE. J gave up 6 bases and V 4 bases, and 13 bases lay outside the gene matches. The CDR3 DNA follows: TGTGCCAGCAGCATGGGCGTAGCGGGATCTTTGGATACGCAGTATTTT. Its translation is CASSMGVAGSLDTQYF.

This clone was recorded a few times. The rearrangement links TRBV2 to TRBJ2-7, with D hard to call. V gave up 3 bases and J gave up 5 bases, with 14 bases separating them. Per germline, CDR1 SNHLY and CDR2 FYNNEI. There are 14 residues in the CDR3. CDR3 residues: CASSDLVSKDEQYF. For the CDR3, the DNA is TGTGCCAGCAGTGATCTAGTCAGTAAGGACGAGCAGTACTTC.

For the CDR3, the DNA is TGTGCCAGCGTCTGGGGAAAGACCCAGTACTTC. It translates to CASVWGKTQYF. V usage is TRBV11-2 and J usage is TRBJ2-5, with no clear D. The CDR3 is made up of 11 amino acids. Germline CDR1 reads SGHAT; CDR2 reads FQNNGV. Between the trimmed V and J ends, which lost 8 bases and 6 bases, there was a span of 10 bases.

The V and J genes are TRBV11-3 and TRBJ2-1, with unresolved D. Germline CDR1 is SGHNT and CDR2 is YENEEA. This CDR3 spans 13 amino acids. V was cut by 5 bases and J by 0 bases, with 5 bases left in between. CDR3 sequence: CASSGYSYNEQFF. The CDR3 coding sequence is TGTGCCAGCAGCGGATACTCCTACAATGAGCAGTTCTTC.

The chain recombines TRBV6-1 with TRBJ1-3; 7 nucleotides align to TRBD1. V lost 0 bases, J lost 2 bases, and 10 bases stayed unmatched. The germline gives CDR1 MNHNS, CDR2 SASEGT. This CDR3 is 18 amino acids long. CDR3: CASSEAIYPGGPGNTIYF. In DNA form, the CDR3 reads TGTGCCAGCAGTGAAGCGATTTACCCAGGGGGTCCTGGAAACACCATATATTTT.

The V and J genes are TRBV29-1 and TRBJ2-5; TRBD1 aligns across 10 bases. The CDR3 runs to 16 residues. Germline lookup yields CDR1 SQVTM and CDR2 ANQGSEA. The V gene end was trimmed by 0 bases and the J gene end by 5 bases; junction bases not matched to a gene: 9. The CDR3 nucleotides are TGCAGCGTTGAAGATCTGCCGACAGGGGGCTTTGAGACCCAGTACTTC. Translated: CSVEDLPTGGFETQYF.

The genes are TRBV27 and TRBJ2-3; a possible D gene is TRBD1 (6 bases). Trimming pared 8 bases from V and 2 bases from J, leaving 14 bases between. This CDR3 has 14 residues. Germline CDR1 reads MNHEY; CDR2 reads SMNVEV (reference sequence). The chain's CDR3 is CASGLWDITDTQYF. The DNA of the CDR3 is TGTGCCAGCGGCCTCTGGGACATCACAGATACGCAGTATTTT.

The rearrangement uses TRBV29-1 and TRBJ1-2; 11 nucleotides line up with TRBD1. This CDR3 spans 14 amino acids. Looked up from germline, CDR1 is SQVTM and CDR2 is ANQGSEA. V was pared by 1 base and J by 8 bases, with 6 bases of the junction left unmatched. The CDR3 reads CSVEADRGLGGYTF. The CDR3 DNA sequence: TGCAGCGTTGAAGCGGACAGGGGGCTTGGAGGCTACACCTTC.

The CDR3 nucleotides read TGTGCCAGCAGCCCACGAGGGCTCCTCCGATACAATGAGCAGTTCTTC. This translates into CASSPRGLLRYNEQFF. The V and J genes are TRBV9 and TRBJ2-1; a weak D match, TRBD2 (5 bases). Trimming stripped 4 bases from V and 4 bases from J, with 18 bases between. The length of the CDR3 is 16 residues. Germline CDR1 reads SGDLS; CDR2 reads YYNGEE.

The rearrangement uses TRBV28 and TRBJ2-2; D call uncertain. Looked up from germline, CDR1 is MDHEN and CDR2 is SYDVKM. The CDR3 extends over 13 amino acids. V lost 5 bases and J 0 bases, leaving 4 bases between the germline ends. CDR3 loop: CASSRPNTGELFF. DNA for the CDR3: TGTGCCAGCAGTCGGCCGAACACCGGGGAGCTGTTTTTT.

The chain recombines TRBV11-2 with TRBJ2-5, with TRBD2 identical over 8 bases. CDR3 length: 14 amino acids. In germline, CDR1 is SGHAT, CDR2 FQNNGV. With V trimmed by 5 bases and J by 4 bases, 6 bases remained unmatched. CDR3 DNA sequence: TGTGCCAGCAGCCCCCCCCGGGGGGGAGAGACCCAGTACTTC. As protein: CASSPPRGGETQYF.

The genes are TRBV5-1 and TRBJ1-1; tentative D call: TRBD1 (6 bases). CDR1 and CDR2 from the germline V gene are SGHRS and YFSETQ. This CDR3 is 14 amino acids long. With 4 bases removed from V and 1 base from J, the gap between germline ends came to 11 bases. For the CDR3, the DNA is TGCGCCAGCAGCCTAACAGGGACGAACACTGAAGCTTTCTTT. Translated: CASSLTGTNTEAFF. Complete variable domain (other parts from reference TRBV5-1 and TRBJ1-1): KAGVTQTPRYLIKTRGQQVTLSCSPISGHRSVSWYQQTPGQGLQFLFEYFSETQRNKGNFPGRFSGRQFSNSRSEMNVSTLELGDSALYLCASSLTGTNTEAFFGQGTRLTVV.

A remark on this clone: The sample carries other DNA sequences with the same CDR3. This chain's CDR3 is CASSLGQYEQYF. The CDR3 DNA follows: TGTGCCAGCAGCTTGGGACAGTACGAGCAGTACTTC. The rearrangement links TRBV13 to TRBJ2-7; 7 positions match TRBD1. Unmatched junction bases numbered 0, after V lost 3 bases and J lost 4 bases. Per germline, CDR1 PRHDT and CDR2 FYEKMQ (reference sequence). The CDR3 runs 12 residues. The variable domain in full, completed from reference TRBV13 and TRBJ2-7, reads AAGVIQSPRHLIKEKRETATLKCYPIPRHDTVYWYQQGPGQDPQFLISFYEKMQSDKGSIPDRFSAQQFSDYHSELNMSSLELGDSALYFCASSLGQYEQYFGPGTRLTVT.

With respect to this clone: The same CDR3 arises from other DNA sequences in this sample as well. V gene TRBV9 combines with J gene TRBJ2-3; D is uncertain. Trimming cost V 2 bases and J 0 bases, with 4 bases left between them. From germline, CDR1 is SGDLS and CDR2 YYNGEE. The CDR3 length is 13 residues. CDR3: CASSVASTDTQYF. In DNA, the CDR3 is TGTGCCAGCAGCGTGGCTAGCACAGATACGCAGTATTTT.